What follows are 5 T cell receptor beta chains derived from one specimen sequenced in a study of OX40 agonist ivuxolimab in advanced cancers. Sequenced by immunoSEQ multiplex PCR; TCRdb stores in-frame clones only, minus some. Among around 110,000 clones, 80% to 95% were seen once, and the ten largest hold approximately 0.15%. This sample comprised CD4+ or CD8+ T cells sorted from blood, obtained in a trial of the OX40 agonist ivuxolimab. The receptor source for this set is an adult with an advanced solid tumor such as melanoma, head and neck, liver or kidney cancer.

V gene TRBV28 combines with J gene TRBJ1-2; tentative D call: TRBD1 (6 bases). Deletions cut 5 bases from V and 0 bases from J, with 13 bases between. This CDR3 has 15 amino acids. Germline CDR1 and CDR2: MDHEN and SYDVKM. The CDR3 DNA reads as TGTGCCAGCAGTCTCGGGGGGGCATCTAACTATGGCTACACCTTC. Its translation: CASSLGGASNYGYTF.

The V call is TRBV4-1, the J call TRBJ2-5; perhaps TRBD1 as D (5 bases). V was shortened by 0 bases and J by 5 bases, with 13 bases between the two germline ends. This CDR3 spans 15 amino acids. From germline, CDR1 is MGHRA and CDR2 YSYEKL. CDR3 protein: CASSQEPGPGETQYF. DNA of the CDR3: TGCGCCAGCAGCCAAGAACCAGGGCCCGGGGAGACCCAGTACTTC.

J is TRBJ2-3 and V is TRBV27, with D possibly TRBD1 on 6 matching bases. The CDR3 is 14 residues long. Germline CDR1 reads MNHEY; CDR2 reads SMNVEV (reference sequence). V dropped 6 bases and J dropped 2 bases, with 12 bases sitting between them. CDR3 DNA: TGTGCCAGCAGCTTACAGGGCTACACAGATACGCAGTATTTT. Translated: CASSLQGYTDTQYF.

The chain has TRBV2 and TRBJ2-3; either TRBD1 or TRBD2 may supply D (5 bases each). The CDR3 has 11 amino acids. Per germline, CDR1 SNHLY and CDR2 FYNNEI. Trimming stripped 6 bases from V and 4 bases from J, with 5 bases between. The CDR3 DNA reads TGTGCCAGCAGGGGGGCAGATACGCAGTATTTT. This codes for CASRGADTQYF.

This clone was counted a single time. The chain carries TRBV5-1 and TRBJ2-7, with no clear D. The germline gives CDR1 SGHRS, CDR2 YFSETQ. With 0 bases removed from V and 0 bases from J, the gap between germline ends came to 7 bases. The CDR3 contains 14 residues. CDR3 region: CASSLALNSYEQYF. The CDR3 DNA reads TGCGCCAGCAGCTTGGCCCTAAACTCCTACGAGCAGTACTTC.